This TCR beta chain came from a study of blood T cells in healthy people across ages. Using a J-beta primer mix together with a sample-barcoded 5' primer, a second PCR was run for roughly 7 to 11 cycles. TCRdb used MiXCR to reprocess the 5' RACE reads, holding one entry per CDR3 protein. The table includes hundreds of thousands of distinct CDR3 sequences, about 45% detected once. This CDR3 comprises 18 residues. The germline V gene has CDR1 SGHTA and CDR2 FQGNSA. V shed 2 bases and J shed 2 bases, with 22 bases lying between them. This clonotype turned up a few times. This sequence originates from a man older than 75 in good health. The specimen was blood. The chain has TRBV7-2 and TRBJ2-7; D remains ambiguous. The CDR3 nucleotides are TGTGCCAGCAGCTTAAACCCCTCCTTCCTCCTTTACCCCTACGAGCAGTACTTC. It is translated as CASSLNPSFLLYPYEQYF.